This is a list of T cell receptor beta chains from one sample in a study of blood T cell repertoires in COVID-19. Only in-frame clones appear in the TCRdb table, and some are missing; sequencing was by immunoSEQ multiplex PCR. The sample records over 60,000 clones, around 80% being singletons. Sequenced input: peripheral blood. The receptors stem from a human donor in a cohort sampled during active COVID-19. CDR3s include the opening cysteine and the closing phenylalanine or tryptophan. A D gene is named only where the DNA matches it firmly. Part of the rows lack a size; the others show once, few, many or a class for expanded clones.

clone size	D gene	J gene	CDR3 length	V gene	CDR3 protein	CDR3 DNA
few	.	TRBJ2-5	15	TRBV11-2	CASSLGNGLGETQYF	TGTGCCAGCAGCTTAGGGAACGGGTTAGGCGAGACCCAGTACTTC
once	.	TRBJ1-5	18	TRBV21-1	CASSKGAGGTEPNQPQHF	TGTGCCAGCAGCAAAGGCGCGGGGGGGACAGAACCTAATCAGCCCCAGCATTTT
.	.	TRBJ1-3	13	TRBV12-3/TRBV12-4	CASQLGVRNTIYF	TGTGCCAGCCAATTAGGGGTTCGAAACACCATATATTTT
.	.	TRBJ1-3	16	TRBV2	CASSRLDRLKGNTIYF	TGTGCCAGCAGCCGCCTCGACAGGCTGAAAGGAAACACCATATATTTT
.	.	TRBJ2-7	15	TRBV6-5	CASSYSNAYSYEQYF	TGTGCCAGCAGTTACTCGAACGCGTACTCCTACGAGCAGTACTTC
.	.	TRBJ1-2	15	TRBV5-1	CASSQPAGLFNGYTF	TGCGCCAGCAGCCAACCAGCAGGACTCTTTAATGGCTACACCTTC
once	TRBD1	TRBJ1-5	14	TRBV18	CASSPGTGAQPQHF	TGTGCCAGCTCACCCGGGACAGGGGCTCAGCCCCAGCATTTT
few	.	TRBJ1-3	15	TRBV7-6	CASSLSAFAGNTIYF	TGTGCCAGCAGCTTGAGTGCGTTCGCTGGAAACACCATATATTTT
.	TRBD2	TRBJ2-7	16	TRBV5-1	CASSQTSGGAVREQYF	TGCGCCAGCAGCCAAACTAGCGGGGGGGCGGTACGCGAGCAGTACTTC
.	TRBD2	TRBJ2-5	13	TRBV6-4	CASSRLAGETQYF	TGTGCCAGCAGTCGACTAGCGGGAGAGACCCAGTACTTC
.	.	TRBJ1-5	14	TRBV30	CAYSRSVSNQPQHF	TGTGCCTACTCCCGGTCCGTTAGCAATCAGCCCCAGCATTTT
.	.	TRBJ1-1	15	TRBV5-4	CASSFLVGVNTEAFF	TGTGCCAGCAGCTTTTTGGTAGGGGTGAACACTGAAGCTTTCTTT
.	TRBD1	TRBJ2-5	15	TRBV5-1	CASSPGQGGRETQYF	TGCGCCAGCAGCCCGGGACAGGGAGGGAGAGAGACCCAGTACTTC
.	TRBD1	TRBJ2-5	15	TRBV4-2	CASSQDGDSSETQYF	TGTGCCAGCAGCCAAGATGGGGACAGCTCGGAGACCCAGTACTTC
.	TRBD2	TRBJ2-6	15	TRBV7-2	CASSLTGGGANVLTF	TGTGCCAGCAGCTTAACGGGAGGAGGGGCCAACGTCCTGACTTTC
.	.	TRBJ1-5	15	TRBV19	CASSLRGRSNQPQHF	TGTGCCAGTTCCCTACGGGGGAGGAGCAATCAGCCCCAGCATTTT
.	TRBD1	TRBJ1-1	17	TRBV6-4	CASSRDRAFKGDTEAFF	TGTGCCAGCAGCCGGGACAGGGCGTTTAAAGGGGACACTGAAGCTTTCTTT
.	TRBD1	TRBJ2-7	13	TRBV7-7	CASSNDRGSEQYF	TGTGCCAGCAGCAATGACAGGGGCTCCGAGCAGTACTTC
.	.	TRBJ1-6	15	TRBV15	CATSRGTGGNSPLHF	TGTGCCACCAGCAGAGGTACGGGGGGTAATTCACCCCTCCACTTT
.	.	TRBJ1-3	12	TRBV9	CASSASDRPIYF	TGTGCCAGCAGCGCCTCGGACAGACCCATATATTTT
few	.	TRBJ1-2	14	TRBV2	CASSQGRQGYGYTF	TGTGCCAGCAGCCAGGGCCGGCAGGGGTATGGCTACACCTTC
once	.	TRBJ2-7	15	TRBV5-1	CASSLSPGTPREQYF	TGCGCCAGCAGCTTGTCCCCGGGGACTCCTCGCGAGCAGTACTTC
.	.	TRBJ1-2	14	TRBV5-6	CASSLKTGAYGYTF	TGTGCCAGCAGCTTAAAGACAGGCGCCTATGGCTACACCTTC
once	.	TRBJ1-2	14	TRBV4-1	CASSPINRGAGYTF	TGCGCCAGCAGCCCTATCAACCGGGGGGCTGGCTACACCTTC
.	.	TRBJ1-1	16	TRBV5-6	CASSNRETRVNTEAFF	TGTGCCAGCAGCAACCGGGAAACACGTGTGAACACTGAAGCTTTCTTT
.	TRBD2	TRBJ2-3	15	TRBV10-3	CAIRASGGRTDTQYF	TGTGCCATCAGGGCTAGCGGGGGGCGCACAGATACGCAGTATTTT
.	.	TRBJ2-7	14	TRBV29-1	CSVQGTESSYEQYF	TGCAGCGTCCAGGGGACGGAGAGCTCCTACGAGCAGTACTTC
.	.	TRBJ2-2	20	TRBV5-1	CASSPLHRGTDPTNTGELFF	TGCGCCAGCAGCCCCCTCCATAGAGGGACTGACCCTACGAACACCGGGGAGCTGTTTTTT
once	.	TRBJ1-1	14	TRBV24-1	CATTLHRRNTEAFF	TGTGCCACCACTTTACACCGGAGGAACACTGAAGCTTTCTTT
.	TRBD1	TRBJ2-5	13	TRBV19	CASSEGGWETQYF	TGTGCCAGTAGTGAAGGGGGCTGGGAGACCCAGTACTTC
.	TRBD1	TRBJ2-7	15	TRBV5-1	CASSLGGTVAYEQYF	TGCGCCAGCAGCTTGGGGGGGACAGTGGCCTACGAGCAGTACTTC
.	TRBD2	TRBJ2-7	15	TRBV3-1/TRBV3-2	CASSHQAGAIYEQYF	TGTGCCAGCAGCCACCAAGCGGGGGCCATTTACGAGCAGTACTTC
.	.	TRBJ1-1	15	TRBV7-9	CASSPRGGGNTEAFF	TGTGCCAGCAGCCCCCGTGGGGGAGGGAACACTGAAGCTTTCTTT
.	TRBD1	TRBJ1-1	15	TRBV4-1	CASSQLGTGLTEAFF	TGCGCCAGCAGCCAACTCGGGACAGGCCTCACTGAAGCTTTCTTT
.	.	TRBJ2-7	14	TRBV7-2	CASSSDGFSYEQYF	TGTGCCAGCAGCTCCGACGGGTTTTCCTACGAGCAGTACTTC
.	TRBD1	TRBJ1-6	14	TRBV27	CASSFGTGNSPLHF	TGTGCCAGCAGTTTCGGGACAGGAAATTCACCCCTCCACTTT
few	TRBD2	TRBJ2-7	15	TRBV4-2	CASSHNSGGAYEQYF	TGTGCCAGCAGCCATAATAGCGGGGGGGCATACGAGCAGTACTTC
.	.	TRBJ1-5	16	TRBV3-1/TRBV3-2	CASSHGGLGSNQPQHF	TGTGCCAGCAGCCATGGAGGGTTGGGGAGCAATCAGCCCCAGCATTTT
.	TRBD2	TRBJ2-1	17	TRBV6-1	CASSERLAGSSYNEQFF	TGTGCCAGCAGTGAAAGACTAGCGGGGTCCTCCTACAATGAGCAGTTCTTC
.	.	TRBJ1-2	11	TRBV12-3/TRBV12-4	CASSSGTSRDF	TGTGCCAGCAGTTCAGGGACATCCAGAGACTTC
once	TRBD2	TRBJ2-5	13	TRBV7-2	CASSGGLQETQYF	TGTGCCAGCAGCGGGGGACTACAAGAGACCCAGTACTTC
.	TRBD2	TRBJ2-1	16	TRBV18	CASSPPSGGIYNEQFF	TGTGCCAGCTCACCACCTAGCGGGGGAATCTACAATGAGCAGTTCTTC
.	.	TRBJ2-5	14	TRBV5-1	CASSFAAAQETQYF	TGCGCCAGCAGCTTTGCGGCGGCCCAAGAGACCCAGTACTTC
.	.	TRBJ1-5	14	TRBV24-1	CATTPTVTNQPQHF	TGTGCCACGACCCCGACAGTCACCAATCAGCCCCAGCATTTT
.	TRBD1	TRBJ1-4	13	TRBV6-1	CASREDREEKLFF	TGTGCCAGCAGAGAAGACAGGGAGGAAAAACTGTTTTTT
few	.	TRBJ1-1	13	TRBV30	CAWRRNQDTEAFF	TGTGCCTGGAGAAGGAACCAGGACACTGAAGCTTTCTTT
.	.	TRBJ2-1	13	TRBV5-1	CASRQEPSNEQFF	TGCGCCAGCCGACAGGAACCTAGCAATGAGCAGTTCTTC
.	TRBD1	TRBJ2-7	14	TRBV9	CASSVDNRGYEQYF	TGTGCCAGCAGCGTAGACAACAGGGGATACGAGCAGTACTTC
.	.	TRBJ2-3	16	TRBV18	CASSPRGPEPTDTQYF	TGTGCCAGCTCACCACGTGGTCCAGAACCCACAGATACGCAGTATTTT
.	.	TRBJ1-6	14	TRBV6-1	CASSDAGEPSPLHF	TGTGCCAGCAGTGACGCAGGGGAACCTTCACCCCTCCACTTT
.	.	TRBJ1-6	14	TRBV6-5	CASSYDRKNSPLHF	TGTGCCAGCAGTTACGACAGGAAGAATTCACCCCTCCACTTT
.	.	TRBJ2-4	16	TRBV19	CASSIGQGVAKNIQYF	TGTGCCAGTAGTATTGGTCAGGGCGTAGCCAAAAACATTCAGTACTTC
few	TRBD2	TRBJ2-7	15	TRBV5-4	CASSLGLAGPYEQYF	TGTGCCAGCAGCTTGGGACTAGCGGGGCCCTACGAGCAGTACTTC
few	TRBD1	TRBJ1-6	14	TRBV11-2	CASSWTGTNSPLHF	TGTGCCAGCAGCTGGACAGGAACTAATTCACCCCTCCACTTT
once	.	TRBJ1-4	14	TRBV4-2	CASSQGQGNEKLFF	TGTGCCAGCAGCCAAGGCCAGGGGAATGAAAAACTGTTTTTT